A selection of T cell receptor beta chains follows, all from one sample in a study of CD8 T cells in ankylosing spondylitis. TCRdb re-called the 5' RACE reads through MiXCR, storing one row per CDR3 protein. The table has more than 650,000 distinct CDR3 sequences, 12% seen once. Specimen: blood, either unsorted or a sorted T cell fraction (not recorded which). These receptors originate from a male donor with ankylosing spondylitis. Each CDR3 is given with its conserved first and last residue. The D gene is left open where the match is weak. Size is omitted from some rows. Given values are once, few, many or a class for expanded clones.

d_call j_call clone_size v_call cdr3_nt cdr3_aa
TRBD2 TRBJ2-2 NA TRBV11-2 TGTGCCAGCAGCTTAGAGTACGGACTAGCGGGAAAGTGGGCCGGGGAGCTGTTTTTT CASSLEYGLAGKWAGELFF
NA TRBJ2-1 few TRBV5-1 TGCGCCAGCAGCTTGAGTCTAGTTGGCGGAAATGAGCAGTTCTTC CASSLSLVGGNEQFF
NA TRBJ1-5 NA TRBV2 TGTGCCAGCAGTGATCAAGGGGAAGATCAGCCCCAGCATTTT CASSDQGEDQPQHF
TRBD1 TRBJ1-5 NA TRBV10-3 TGTGCCATCAGTGAGTCAACAGGGGCGGTTCAGCCCCAGCATTTT CAISESTGAVQPQHF
TRBD2 TRBJ2-1 NA TRBV5-1 TGCGCCAGCAGCCTATCGACTAGCGCGGCCTACAATGAGCAGTTCTTC CASSLSTSAAYNEQFF
TRBD2 TRBJ2-1 many TRBV4-1 TGCGCCAGCAGCCAGGGACTAGCGGACTCCTACAATGAGCAGTTCTTC CASSQGLADSYNEQFF
NA TRBJ2-1 few TRBV7-3 TGTGCCAGCAGCTCGAGGGGTCTCTCCTACAATGAGCAGTTCTTC CASSSRGLSYNEQFF
TRBD1 TRBJ1-4 few TRBV2 TGTGCCAGCAGTCAACAGGGGGCTAATAATGAAAAACTGTTTTTT CASSQQGANNEKLFF
NA TRBJ2-7 few TRBV6-1 TGTGCCAGCAGTCGGGCCGATCGAAGGAGCTCCTACGAGCAGTACTTC CASSRADRRSSYEQYF
NA TRBJ2-4 few TRBV7-8 TGTGCCAGCAGCCTTTACCAGGGATTATTAGCCAAAAACATTCAGTACTTC CASSLYQGLLAKNIQYF
NA TRBJ2-7 few TRBV5-4 TGTGCCAGCAGCTTGCGGTCGGCAGGCCCCTACGAGCAGTACTTC CASSLRSAGPYEQYF
NA TRBJ2-2 NA TRBV7-9 TGTGCCAGCAGCCAACTAGGGGGTAACACCGGGGAGCTGTTTTTT CASSQLGGNTGELFF
NA TRBJ1-4 NA TRBV5-5 TGTGCCAGCAGTTCCGTGGGGACACAAAATGAAAAACTGTTTTTT CASSSVGTQNEKLFF
NA TRBJ1-4 NA TRBV27 TGTGCCAGCAGTTCCCGGGGAGGGAAAAATAATGAAAAACTGTTTTTT CASSSRGGKNNEKLFF
TRBD1 TRBJ1-5 NA TRBV5-6 TGTGCCAGCAGCTCAGGGGGTAGGAATCAGCCCCAGCATTTT CASSSGGRNQPQHF
NA TRBJ2-7 NA TRBV28 TGTGCCAGCACCGATGGACACCCGGGATCCTACGAGCAGTACTTC CASTDGHPGSYEQYF
NA TRBJ2-5 NA TRBV5-1 TGCGCCAGCAGCTTGATGAACACGGCGCGTGAGACCCAGTACTTC CASSLMNTARETQYF
NA TRBJ1-2 NA TRBV10-3 TGTGCCATCAGTGAGACAGGGCTTGGCTACACCTTC CAISETGLGYTF
NA TRBJ2-7 once TRBV6-6 TGTGCCAGCGGGAGGGGGGAGTACGAGCAGTACTTC CASGRGEYEQYF
NA TRBJ2-6 few TRBV12-3/TRBV12-4 TGTGCCAGCAGTCCCGGACGTATCTCTGGGGCCAACGTCCTGACTTTC CASSPGRISGANVLTF
NA TRBJ1-4 NA TRBV20-1 TGCAGTGCTCCGGAAACGGGTGAAAAACTGTTTTTT CSAPETGEKLFF
NA TRBJ2-7 few TRBV5-6 TGTGCCAGCAGCTTGGCCGGGACATACGCCTACGAGCAGTACTTC CASSLAGTYAYEQYF
NA TRBJ2-7 NA TRBV5-1 TGCGCCAGCAGCTACCAGGGACGCGAGCAGTACTTC CASSYQGREQYF
TRBD2 TRBJ2-5 few TRBV11-2 TGTGCCAGCAGCTTAGAACTAGCGGGAGGGATAGTGACCCAGTACTTC CASSLELAGGIVTQYF
TRBD2 TRBJ2-2 NA TRBV12-3/TRBV12-4 TGTGCCAGCAGTTTCAGCGGGGGAGCGAACACCGGGGAGCTGTTTTTT CASSFSGGANTGELFF
NA TRBJ2-7 few TRBV20-1 TGCAGTGCTAGTAACAGGCCGGACGAGCAGTACTTC CSASNRPDEQYF
NA TRBJ2-6 few TRBV5-1 TGCGCCAGCAGCTTAGGGGTGACCAACGTCCTGACTTTC CASSLGVTNVLTF
TRBD2 TRBJ2-7 few TRBV7-2 TGTGCCAGCAGCCCACTGGGGACTAGCGGGAGCCCCTACGAGCAGTACTTC CASSPLGTSGSPYEQYF
NA TRBJ2-7 NA TRBV5-5 TGTGCCAGCAGGCTGGCGGTGGAGTTCCACGAGCAGTACTTC CASRLAVEFHEQYF
NA TRBJ2-3 NA TRBV6-1 TGTGCCAGCACCCTTAATAGGGGGAAAGGCACAGATACGCAGTATTTT CASTLNRGKGTDTQYF
NA TRBJ2-1 NA TRBV4-3 TGCGCCAGCAGCCGGACCCCACTCTCGAATGAGCAGTTCTTC CASSRTPLSNEQFF
TRBD2 TRBJ2-5 NA TRBV5-1 TGCGCCAGCAGCTCCATTTCTACCGGGACTAAAGAGACCCAGTACTTC CASSSISTGTKETQYF
TRBD2 TRBJ2-3 many TRBV20-1 TGCAGTGCTAGAGATCCAGCGGGAGGCAGCACAGATACGCAGTATTTT CSARDPAGGSTDTQYF
NA TRBJ1-4 NA TRBV5-1 TGCGCCAGCAGCTTGGGGCCGAATGGGGACAATGAAAAACTGTTTTTT CASSLGPNGDNEKLFF
NA TRBJ2-7 NA TRBV7-6 TGTGCCAGCAGCATAGGGACACCCGAGCAGTACTTC CASSIGTPEQYF
NA TRBJ2-1 NA TRBV20-1 TGCAGTGCTAGTGATCGTCTCTACAATGAGCAGTTCTTC CSASDRLYNEQFF
NA TRBJ1-6 NA TRBV5-1 TGCGCCAGCAGATCAGGGTATGAATCACCCCTCCACTTT CASRSGYESPLHF
NA TRBJ2-3 many TRBV5-1 TGCGCCAGCAGCTTGGGGAACACAGATACGCAGTATTTT CASSLGNTDTQYF
NA TRBJ2-7 many TRBV20-1 TGCAGTGCTGGGTTCACCTACTCCTACGAGCAGTACTTC CSAGFTYSYEQYF
NA TRBJ1-2 few TRBV20-1 TGCAGTGCTAGGGGGCCGGAAGGACAGCCTAACTATGGCTACACCTTC CSARGPEGQPNYGYTF
NA TRBJ1-4 few TRBV15 TGTGCCACCAGCAGAGATTGGGCACGGGCTAATGAAAAACTGTTTTTT CATSRDWARANEKLFF